The 5 T cell receptor beta chains below come from one sample, sequenced in a study of CD8 T cells in Susac syndrome. Roughly 0.45 to 1 ug RNA was reverse transcribed with random hexamers. MiXCR was run by TCRdb on the immunoSEQ multiplex PCR reads, yielding one entry per CDR3 protein. The table has about 300,000 distinct CDR3 sequences, roughly 85% seen once. Sequencing was performed on CD8+ T cells from PBMCs. The receptors stem from a human donor with multiple sclerosis.

The V and J genes are TRBV29-1 and TRBJ1-1; D is perhaps TRBD1 (5 bases). CDR3 size: 13 residues. In germline, CDR1 is SQVTM, CDR2 ANQGSEA. V was clipped by 4 bases and J by 5 bases, with 14 bases between them. Here the CDR3 reads CSVVAGRSTEAFF. DNA of the CDR3: TGCAGCGTTGTGGCAGGGAGAAGTACTGAAGCTTTCTTT.

The J gene is TRBJ1-3, the V gene TRBV28; 8 bases are a match to TRBD1. Germline trimming cut 2 bases from V and 7 bases from J; bases unmatched to any gene: 4. The CDR3 covers 14 residues. The V gene's germline CDR1 is MDHEN and CDR2 SYDVKM. The CDR3 coding sequence is TGTGCCAGCAGTTTAATCAGGGGGCGGAACACCATATATTTT. As protein: CASSLIRGRNTIYF.

Worth noting for this clonotype: One end of the junction varies from germline; a read error may be responsible. V gene TRBV28 combines with J gene TRBJ2-1; 7 positions match TRBD1. From germline, CDR1 is MDHEN and CDR2 SYDVKM. The CDR3 length is 15 residues. CDR3 sequence (DNA): TGTGCCAGCAGTTTAGCCACAGGGGAGAGGGGGAAGCAGCTCTTC. It specifies CASSLATGERGKQLF.

J is TRBJ2-5 and V is TRBV7-9; 7 positions agree with TRBD2. Unmatched junction bases numbered 0, after V lost 5 bases and J lost 3 bases. This CDR3 is built from 12 residues. CDR1 and CDR2 from the germline V gene are SEHNR and FQNEAQ (reference sequence). The CDR3 DNA reads as TGTGCCAGCAGCGGACTAGAAGAGACCCAGTACTTC. Translating gives CASSGLEETQYF.

This chain connects TRBV2 to TRBJ1-3, with D perhaps TRBD1 (6 bases). The CDR3 has 11 residues. CDR1 is SNHLY, CDR2 FYNNEI, per germline. V lost 11 bases and J lost 11, with 16 bases in between. The CDR3 region has the DNA TGTGCCGGACGGACAGCCTGGTCCATATATTTT. Protein: CAGRTAWSIYF.